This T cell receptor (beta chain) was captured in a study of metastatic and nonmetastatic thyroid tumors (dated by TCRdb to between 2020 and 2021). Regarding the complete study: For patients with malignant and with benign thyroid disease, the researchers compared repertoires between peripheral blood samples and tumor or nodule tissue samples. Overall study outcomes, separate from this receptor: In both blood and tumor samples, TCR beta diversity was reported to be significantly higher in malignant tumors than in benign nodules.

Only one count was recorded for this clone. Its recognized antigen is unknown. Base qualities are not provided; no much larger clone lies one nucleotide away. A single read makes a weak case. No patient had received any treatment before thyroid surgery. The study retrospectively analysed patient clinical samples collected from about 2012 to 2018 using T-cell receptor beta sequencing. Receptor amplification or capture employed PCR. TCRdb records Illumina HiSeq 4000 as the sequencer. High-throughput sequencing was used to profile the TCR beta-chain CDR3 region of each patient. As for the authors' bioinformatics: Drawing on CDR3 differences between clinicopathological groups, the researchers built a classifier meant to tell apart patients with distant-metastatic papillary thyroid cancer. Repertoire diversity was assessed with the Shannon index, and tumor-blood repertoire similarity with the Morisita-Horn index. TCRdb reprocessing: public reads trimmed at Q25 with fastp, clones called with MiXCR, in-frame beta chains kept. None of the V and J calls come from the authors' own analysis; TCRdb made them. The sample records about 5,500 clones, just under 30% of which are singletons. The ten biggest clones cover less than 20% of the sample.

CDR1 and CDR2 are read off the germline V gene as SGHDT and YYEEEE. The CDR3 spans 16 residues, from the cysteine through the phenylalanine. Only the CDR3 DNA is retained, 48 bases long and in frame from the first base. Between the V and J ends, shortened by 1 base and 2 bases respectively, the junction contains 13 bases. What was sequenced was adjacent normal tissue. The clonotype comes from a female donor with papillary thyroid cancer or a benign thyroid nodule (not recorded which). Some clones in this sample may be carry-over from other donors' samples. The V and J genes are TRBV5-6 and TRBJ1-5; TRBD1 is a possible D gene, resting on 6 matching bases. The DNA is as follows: TGTGCCAGCAGCTTGTCGGACAGTATGGGCAATCAGCCCCAGCATTTT. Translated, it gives CASSLSDSMGNQPQHF.